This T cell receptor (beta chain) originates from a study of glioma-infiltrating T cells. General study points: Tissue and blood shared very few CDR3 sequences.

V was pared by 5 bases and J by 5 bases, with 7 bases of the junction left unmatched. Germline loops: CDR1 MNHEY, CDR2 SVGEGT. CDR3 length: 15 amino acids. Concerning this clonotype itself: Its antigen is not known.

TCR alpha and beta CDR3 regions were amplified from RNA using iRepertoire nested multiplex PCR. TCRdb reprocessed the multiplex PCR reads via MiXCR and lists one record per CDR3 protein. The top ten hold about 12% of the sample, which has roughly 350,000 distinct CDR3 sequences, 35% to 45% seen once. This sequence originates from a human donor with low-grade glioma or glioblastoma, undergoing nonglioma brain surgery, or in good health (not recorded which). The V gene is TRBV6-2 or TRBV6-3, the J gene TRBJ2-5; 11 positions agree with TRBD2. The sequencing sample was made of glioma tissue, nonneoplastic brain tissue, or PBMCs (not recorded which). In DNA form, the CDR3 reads TGTGCCAGCAGTGCACAACTAGCGGGAGCGGAGACCCAGTACTTC. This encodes CASSAQLAGAETQYF.